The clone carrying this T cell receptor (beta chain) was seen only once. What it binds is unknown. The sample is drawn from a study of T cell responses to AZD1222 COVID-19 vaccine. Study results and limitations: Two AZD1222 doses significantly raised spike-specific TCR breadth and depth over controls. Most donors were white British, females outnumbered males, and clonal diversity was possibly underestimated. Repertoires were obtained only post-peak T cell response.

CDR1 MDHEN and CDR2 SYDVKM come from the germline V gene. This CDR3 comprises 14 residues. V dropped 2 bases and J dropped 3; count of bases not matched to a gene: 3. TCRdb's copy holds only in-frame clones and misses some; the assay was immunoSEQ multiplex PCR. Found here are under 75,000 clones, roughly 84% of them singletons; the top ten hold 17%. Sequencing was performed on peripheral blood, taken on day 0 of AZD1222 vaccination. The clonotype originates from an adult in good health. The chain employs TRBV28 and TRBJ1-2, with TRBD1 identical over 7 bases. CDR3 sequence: CASSLPDRDYGYTF. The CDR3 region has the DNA TGTGCCAGCAGTTTACCCGACAGGGACTATGGCTACACCTTC.